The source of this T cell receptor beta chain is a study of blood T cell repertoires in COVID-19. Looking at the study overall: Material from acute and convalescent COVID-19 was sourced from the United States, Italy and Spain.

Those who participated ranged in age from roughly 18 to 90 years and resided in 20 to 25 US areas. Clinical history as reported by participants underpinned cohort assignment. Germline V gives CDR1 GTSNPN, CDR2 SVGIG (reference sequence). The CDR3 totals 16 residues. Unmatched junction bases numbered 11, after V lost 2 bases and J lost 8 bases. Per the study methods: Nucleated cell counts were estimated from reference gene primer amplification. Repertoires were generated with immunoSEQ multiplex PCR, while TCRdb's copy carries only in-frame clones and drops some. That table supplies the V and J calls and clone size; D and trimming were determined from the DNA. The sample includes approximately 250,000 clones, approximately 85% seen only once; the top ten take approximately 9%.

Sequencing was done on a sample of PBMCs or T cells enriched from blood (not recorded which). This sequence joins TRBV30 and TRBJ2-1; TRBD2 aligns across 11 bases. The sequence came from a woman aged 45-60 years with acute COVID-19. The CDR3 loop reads CAWSPRASGGWDEQFF. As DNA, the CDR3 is TGTGCCTGGAGTCCCCGTGCTAGCGGGGGGTGGGATGAGCAGTTCTTC.